This passage covers 21 T cell receptor beta chains from one sample sequenced in a study of pediatric ulcerative colitis. Measured with immunoSEQ multiplex PCR; TCRdb has only the in-frame clones, and not every one. In the table there are approximately 60,000 clones, 86% of which are singletons. Source material: blood. The receptors stem from a boy aged 5-17 years with severe ulcerative colitis.

The chain has TRBV19 and TRBJ1-5; D is uncertain. This CDR3 region has 9 residues. The germline V gene has CDR1 LNHDA and CDR2 SQIVND (reference sequence). Deletions cut 9 bases from V and 7 bases from J, with 4 bases between. CDR3 loop: CASGQPQHF. The CDR3 region has the DNA TGTGCCAGCGGACAGCCCCAGCATTTT.

This rearrangement joins TRBV2 to TRBJ1-2; 7 bases match TRBD1. Trimming took 7 bases from V and 4 from J; bases not matched to a gene: 3. CDR1 is SNHLY, CDR2 FYNNEI, per germline. The CDR3 runs 12 residues. The CDR3 DNA is TGTGCCAGCAATCGACAGGGCTATGGCTACACCTTC. Amino acids: CASNRQGYGYTF.

This chain connects TRBV6-5 to TRBJ2-1; 9 nucleotides align to TRBD2. The V gene's germline CDR1 is MNHEY and CDR2 SVGAGI. The V and J ends lost 6 bases and 7 bases, in that order; junction bases with no gene match: 7. This CDR3 is 14 amino acids long. As DNA, the CDR3 is TGTGCCAGCAGAGAGCGGGAGGTGATTAATGAGCAGTTCTTC. This sequence encodes CASREREVINEQFF.

This rearrangement joins TRBV2 to TRBJ2-7; no clear D gene. Germline CDR1 SNHLY, CDR2 FYNNEI. The CDR3 contains 12 residues. The V gene lost 3 bases and the J gene lost 2 bases, with 5 bases spanning the gap. The CDR3 loop reads CASSEAPYEQYF. The DNA of the CDR3 is TGTGCCAGCAGTGAGGCCCCCTACGAGCAGTACTTC.

V and J are TRBV11-3 and TRBJ2-7; D may match TRBD1 or TRBD2 (5 bases each). This CDR3 contains 13 residues. Deletions cut 5 bases from V and 5 bases from J, with 13 bases between. Germline V gene sequence: CDR1 SGHNT, CDR2 YENEEA. The CDR3: CASSGTVSDEQYF. For the CDR3, the DNA is TGTGCCAGCAGCGGGACCGTTTCCGACGAGCAGTACTTC.

CDR3 nucleotides: TGTGCCAGCAGCCTCAGGCCGGGACAAAATTCGAACACCGGGGAGCTGTTTTTT. It translates to CASSLRPGQNSNTGELFF. This chain connects TRBV7-2 to TRBJ2-2; tentatively, D is TRBD1 (6 bases). The germline V gene encodes CDR1 SGHTA and CDR2 FQGNSA. There are 18 residues in the CDR3. Trimming pared 5 bases from V and 0 bases from J, leaving 19 bases between.

The rearrangement joins TRBV10-2 to TRBJ2-4, with TRBD2 matching over 11 bases. The CDR3 loop spans 15 amino acids. Trimming at V came to 0 bases and at J to 8 bases, leaving 3 bases not matched to a gene. CDR1 and CDR2 from the germline V gene are WSHSY and SAAADI. The CDR3 spells CASSESLAGGDIQYF. The CDR3 region has the DNA TGCGCCAGCAGTGAGTCCTTAGCGGGAGGGGACATTCAGTACTTC.

This chain joins TRBV6-5 and TRBJ2-7; D may match TRBD1 or TRBD2 (5 bases each). The CDR3 length is 15 residues. Germline values: CDR1 MNHEY, CDR2 SVGAGI. Trimming shortened V by 4 bases and J by 6 bases, and 19 bases separated the two germline ends. CDR3 sequence reads: CASSSGAFPLFEQYF. DNA of the CDR3: TGTGCCAGCAGTTCCGGGGCTTTCCCCTTGTTCGAGCAGTACTTC.

This clone was observed a single time. V usage is TRBV5-1 and J usage is TRBJ1-1; D is perhaps TRBD1 (6 bases). Germline V CDR1 and CDR2: SGHRS, YFSETQ. The CDR3 sequence is 14 residues long. V was cut by 0 bases and J by 1 base, with 7 bases left in between. The CDR3 nucleotides read TGCGCCAGCAGCTTGGCAGGGGAGAACACTGAAGCTTTCTTT. Its protein product is CASSLAGENTEAFF.

The chain has TRBV30 and TRBJ2-3, with D maybe TRBD2 (6 bases). With 5 bases removed from V and 6 bases from J, the gap between germline ends came to 18 bases. This CDR3 is built from 14 residues. CDR1 GTSNPN and CDR2 SVGIG come from the germline V gene (reference sequence). The CDR3 loop reads CAWETSLFGDTQYF. CDR3 coding DNA: TGTGCCTGGGAAACTAGCTTGTTTGGGGATACGCAGTATTTT. The full variable domain, completed using reference TRBV30 and TRBJ2-3, is SQTIHQWPATLVQPVGSPLSLECTVEGTSNPNLYWYRQAAGRGLQLLFYSVGIGQISSEVPQNLSASRPQDRQFILSSKKLLLSDSGFYLCAWETSLFGDTQYFGPGTRLTVL.

V is TRBV27 and J is TRBJ2-2; no firm D call. With 5 bases removed from V and 4 bases from J, the gap between germline ends came to 17 bases. CDR1 is MNHEY, CDR2 SMNVEV, per germline (reference sequence). The CDR3 extends over 16 amino acids. The CDR3 DNA is TGTGCCAGCAGTCGCTCCACCCCACAACGCACCGGGGAGCTGTTTTTT. Its translation is CASSRSTPQRTGELFF.

This clone was recorded once. This chain joins TRBV19 and TRBJ2-7; D uncertain. The CDR3 runs 14 residues. Germline lookup yields CDR1 LNHDA and CDR2 SQIVND (reference sequence). V was cut by 5 bases and J by 1 base, with 12 bases left in between. The chain's CDR3 is CASSGFHNSYEQYF. CDR3 nucleotides: TGTGCCAGTAGTGGGTTCCACAATTCCTACGAGCAGTACTTC.

The gene calls are TRBV15 and TRBJ2-1; D is perhaps TRBD2 (7 bases). Germline V gene data show CDR1 as LNHNV and CDR2 as YYDKDF (reference sequence). V was cut by 3 bases and J by 1 base, with 25 bases left in between. This CDR3 is built from 20 residues. CDR3 sequence: CATSSFTGQGGPGSYNEQFF. As DNA, the CDR3 is TGTGCCACCAGCAGTTTTACAGGGCAGGGAGGGCCTGGGTCCTACAATGAGCAGTTCTTC.

The chain uses TRBV2 and TRBJ1-2, with 7 bases fitting TRBD1. CDR3 size: 13 residues. The germline gives CDR1 SNHLY, CDR2 FYNNEI. The V gene end was trimmed by 9 bases and the J gene end by 1 base; junction bases not matched to a gene: 5. The CDR3, as DNA: TGTGCCAGGACAGGGAATAATAACTATGGCTACACCTTC. Encoded protein: CARTGNNNYGYTF.

V and J are TRBV29-1 and TRBJ1-4; D not certain. The CDR3 has 13 amino acids. Germline CDR1 reads SQVTM; CDR2 reads ANQGSEA. The germline V and J ends were trimmed by 7 bases and 5 bases, with 14 bases remaining between them. In DNA form, the CDR3 reads TGCAGCGCGGCCCCGACCAGAAATGAAAAACTGTTTTTT. This codes for CSAAPTRNEKLFF.

The chain links TRBV5-6 to TRBJ2-5, with 11 bases matching TRBD2. J gave up 1 base and V 4 bases, and 3 bases lay outside the gene matches. Germline V gene data show CDR1 as SGHDT and CDR2 as YYEEEE. CDR3 length equals 15 residues. CDR3 sequence (DNA): TGTGCCAGCAGCGACGGACTAGCGGGCCAAGAGACCCAGTACTTC. It yields the protein CASSDGLAGQETQYF.

The chain recombines TRBV5-4 with TRBJ2-1, with D possibly matching TRBD2 (6 bases). With 4 bases removed from V and 6 bases from J, the gap between germline ends came to 14 bases. The CDR3 extends over 14 amino acids. The germline gives CDR1 SGHNT, CDR2 YYREEE (reference sequence). For the CDR3, the DNA is TGTGCCAGCAGCCTGGGTGGGGACTTCAATGAGCAGTTCTTC. Translating gives CASSLGGDFNEQFF.

V gene TRBV10-3 combines with J gene TRBJ1-1; no clear D gene. The germline CDR1 and CDR2 sequences are ENHRY and SYGVKD. Trimming cost V 1 base and J 11 bases, with 11 bases left between them. The CDR3 contains 12 residues. CDR3 in amino acids: CAISEYPSQAFF. As DNA, the CDR3 is TGTGCCATCAGTGAGTACCCCTCCCAGGCTTTCTTT.

The rearrangement joins TRBV6-1 to TRBJ2-7, with 7 bases aligning to TRBD2. Germline-derived CDR1 and CDR2 are MNHNS and SASEGT. The V and J ends lost 3 bases and 3 bases, in that order; junction bases with no gene match: 5. The CDR3 totals 14 residues. The CDR3 sequence: CASSESRGVYEQYF. The CDR3 DNA reads TGTGCCAGCAGTGAGTCCCGGGGGGTCTACGAGCAGTACTTC.

V is TRBV4-2 and J is TRBJ2-3; 8 bases are shared with TRBD2. The junction had 9 bases not matched to a gene; V was cut back by 0 bases and J by 4 bases. CDR1 is LGHNA, CDR2 YNFKEQ, per germline. CDR3 length: 17 residues. The CDR3 DNA follows: TGTGCCAGCAGCCAAGACCCGGGACTAGAGATTTCAGATACGCAGTATTTT. This translates into CASSQDPGLEISDTQYF.

V gene TRBV18 combines with J gene TRBJ2-4; 7 bases are shared with TRBD1. The CDR3 runs to 16 residues. The germline CDR1 and CDR2 sequences are KGHSH and LQKENI. Losses at the gene ends were 5 bases for V and 1 base for J; bases not matched to a gene: 8. The CDR3 here is CASSSQGSMAKNIQYF. CDR3 coding DNA: TGTGCCAGCTCATCACAGGGGTCTATGGCCAAAAACATTCAGTACTTC.